This passage covers 32 T cell receptor beta chains from one sample sequenced in a study of OX40 agonist ivuxolimab in advanced cancers. Produced via immunoSEQ multiplex PCR; TCRdb's table is partial and in-frame only. The data hold about 48,000 clones, with around 86% observed a single time. The sample was CD4+ or CD8+ T cells sorted from blood, taken in a trial of the OX40 agonist ivuxolimab. These receptors were obtained from an adult with an advanced solid tumor such as melanoma, head and neck, liver or kidney cancer.

The rearrangement uses TRBV9 and TRBJ2-5; 7 nucleotides match TRBD1. V was clipped by 0 bases and J by 2 bases; unmatched bases: 1. The V gene's germline CDR1 is SGDLS and CDR2 YYNGEE. The CDR3 covers 14 residues. Here the CDR3 reads CASSVGTGQETQYF. The CDR3 region has the DNA TGTGCCAGCAGCGTAGGGACAGGTCAAGAGACCCAGTACTTC.

The rearrangement joins TRBV10-3 to TRBJ2-7; D is uncertain. V was trimmed by 3 bases and J by 1 base, leaving 10 bases between them. The CDR3 is made up of 14 amino acids. Germline V gene data show CDR1 as ENHRY and CDR2 as SYGVKD. CDR3 in DNA: TGTGCCATCAGTGACTCCCGGACGTCCTACGAGCAGTACTTC. This codes for CAISDSRTSYEQYF.

The chain is built from TRBV27 and TRBJ1-2; D call uncertain. Between the trimmed V and J ends, which lost 3 bases and 4 bases, there was a span of 18 bases. Per germline, CDR1 MNHEY and CDR2 SMNVEV (reference sequence). This CDR3 contains 16 residues. Written as DNA, the CDR3 is TGTGCCAGCAGTTTCCGATCCACGTTCCCAGGCTATGGCTACACCTTC. Translation: CASSFRSTFPGYGYTF.

This chain links TRBV7-2 with TRBJ1-2, with D perhaps TRBD1 (5 bases). Trimming removed 1 base at V and 4 bases at J, with 13 bases between. The CDR3 contains 15 residues. The germline CDR1 and CDR2 sequences are SGHTA and FQGNSA. The CDR3 loop reads CASSLGITGIYGYTF. The CDR3 DNA sequence: TGTGCCAGCAGCTTAGGGATCACAGGAATCTATGGCTACACCTTC.

The CDR3 DNA is TGTGCCAGCAGGCCCTTGGGGTACGAGCAGTACTTC. This gives the protein CASRPLGYEQYF. The J gene is TRBJ2-7, the V gene TRBV2, with D hard to call. Germline V gene data show CDR1 as SNHLY and CDR2 as FYNNEI. The ends were cut back, 6 bases at V and 4 bases at J, with 10 bases in the middle. The CDR3 covers 12 residues. Full variable domain (rest looked up from reference TRBV2 and TRBJ2-7): EPEVTQTPSHQVTQMGQEVILRCVPISNHLYFYWYRQILGQKVEFLVSFYNNEISEKSEIFDDQFSVERPDGSNFTLKIRSTKLEDSAMYFCASRPLGYEQYFGPGTRLTVT.

The gene calls are TRBV6-1 and TRBJ2-5; D gene uncertain. Germline V gene data show CDR1 as MNHNS and CDR2 as SASEGT. The CDR3 is made up of 12 amino acids. The ends were cut back, 4 bases at V and 3 bases at J, with 6 bases in the middle. The CDR3 DNA is TGTGCCAGCAGTGTCCAAAAAGAGACCCAGTACTTC. Translating gives CASSVQKETQYF.

This clone has a handful of counts. The CDR3 region is CASTQNPGDPGELFF. The CDR3 DNA reads TGTGCCAGCACCCAGAACCCAGGTGACCCCGGGGAGCTGTTTTTT. The chain combines TRBV2 with TRBJ2-2; D not certain. V lost 7 bases, J lost 6 bases, and 18 bases lay in between. The CDR3 consists of 15 residues. Germline V gene data show CDR1 as SNHLY and CDR2 as FYNNEI.

The chain is built from TRBV11-2 and TRBJ2-7; 7 bases line up with TRBD2. Unmatched junction bases numbered 8, after V lost 2 bases and J lost 4 bases. Germline V gene data show CDR1 as SGHAT and CDR2 as FQNNGV. The CDR3 covers 15 residues. The CDR3 DNA sequence: TGTGCCAGCAGCTTAATTCGGGGGGTGACGTACGAGCAGTACTTC. Translated: CASSLIRGVTYEQYF.

V gene TRBV2 combines with J gene TRBJ2-5, with 11 bases fitting TRBD2. J lost 7 bases, V lost 4 bases, and 11 bases had no gene match. This CDR3 has 16 residues. Looked up from germline, CDR1 is SNHLY and CDR2 is FYNNEI. Here the CDR3 DNA reads TGTGCCAGCAGTGCCTTGACTAGCGGGGCCCACGGGACCCAGTACTTC. Its translation: CASSALTSGAHGTQYF.

The chain links TRBV15 to TRBJ2-5; 8 bases fit TRBD2. V dropped 3 bases and J dropped 4; count of bases not matched to a gene: 7. Germline CDR1 is LNHNV and CDR2 is YYDKDF (reference sequence). The CDR3 length is 15 residues. The CDR3 loop reads CATSSSGARAETQYF. Written as DNA, the CDR3 is TGTGCCACCAGCAGTAGCGGGGCCCGGGCAGAGACCCAGTACTTC.

V is TRBV4-2 and J is TRBJ2-7; the D is unclear. The CDR3 runs to 14 residues. V lost 4 bases, J lost 3 bases, and 13 bases lay in between. The germline V gene has CDR1 LGHNA and CDR2 YNFKEQ. CDR3 sequence reads: CASSPQDVSYEQYF. The CDR3 nucleotides are TGTGCCAGCAGCCCCCAGGACGTAAGCTACGAGCAGTACTTC.

For the CDR3, the DNA is TGTGCCAGCAGCGGACAGGGCCTCTATGGCTACACCTTC. As protein: CASSGQGLYGYTF. This sequence joins TRBV11-2 and TRBJ1-2; 8 bases fit TRBD1. There are 13 residues in the CDR3. Germline V lookup: CDR1 SGHAT, CDR2 FQNNGV. V lost 5 bases and J lost 4; bases outside the gene matches: 3.

This clone occurred a few times. The J gene is TRBJ1-1, the V gene TRBV4-3, with D maybe TRBD1 (6 bases). Trimming stripped 2 bases from V and 1 base from J, with 17 bases between. The CDR3 extends over 17 amino acids. Germline loops: CDR1 LGHNA, CDR2 YSLEER. The CDR3 sequence: CASSQRGRGAWNTEAFF. The CDR3 DNA reads TGCGCCAGCAGCCAAAGGGGGAGGGGCGCGTGGAACACTGAAGCTTTCTTT.

The V gene is TRBV25-1, the J gene TRBJ2-3; the D gene is possibly TRBD1 (6 bases). Germline V gene lookup returns CDR1 MGHDK and CDR2 SYGVNS. This CDR3 contains 18 residues. Trimming took 1 base from V and 1 from J, leaving 18 bases between them. The CDR3 sequence is CASSELTAGARGTDTQYF. As DNA, the CDR3 is TGTGCCAGCAGTGAATTAACGGCAGGGGCGAGGGGCACAGATACGCAGTATTTT.

This clone has more than one count but fewer than ten. The chain links TRBV9 to TRBJ2-7, with D perhaps matching TRBD1 (6 bases). This CDR3 spans 12 amino acids. With 6 bases removed from V and 5 bases from J, the gap between germline ends came to 12 bases. CDR1 and CDR2 (germline): SGDLS, YYNGEE. CDR3 residues: CASIPRTDEQYF. The DNA for the CDR3 is TGTGCCAGCATACCGAGGACAGACGAGCAGTACTTC.

V usage is TRBV19 and J usage is TRBJ2-5; TRBD1 might be the D (6 bases). V shed 3 bases and J shed 5 bases, with 16 bases lying between them. The CDR3 spans 15 residues. CDR1 and CDR2 from the germline V gene are LNHDA and SQIVND (reference sequence). CDR3 protein: CASSIGTGSLETQYF. In DNA form, the CDR3 reads TGTGCCAGTAGTATTGGTACAGGGTCATTGGAGACCCAGTACTTC.

This clone showed up just once. The V gene is TRBV6-5, the J gene TRBJ2-7; D is possibly TRBD1 (5 bases). Deletions cut 6 bases from V and 3 bases from J, with 9 bases between. The length of the CDR3 is 12 residues. The V gene's germline CDR1 is MNHEY and CDR2 SVGAGI. In nucleotides, the CDR3 is TGTGCCAGCAGAAGTGGACACTACGAGCAGTACTTC. Protein sequence: CASRSGHYEQYF.

V gene TRBV18 combines with J gene TRBJ1-2, with TRBD1 identical over 7 bases. CDR1 is KGHSH and CDR2 is LQKENI in the germline V gene. V was pared by 6 bases and J by 0 bases, with 7 bases of the junction left unmatched. This CDR3 has 15 residues. CDR3 nucleotides: TGTGCCAGCTCCACGGACAGGCCGTCTAACTATGGCTACACCTTC. The encoded protein is CASSTDRPSNYGYTF.

This clone was found once. This chain uses TRBV10-2 with TRBJ1-3; D unclear. The CDR3 loop spans 14 amino acids. Between the trimmed V and J ends, which lost 9 bases and 2 bases, there was a span of 14 bases. Germline V gives CDR1 WSHSY, CDR2 SAAADI. Here the CDR3 DNA reads TGCGCCAGGGAAAACCCGGGCCCTGGAAACACCATATATTTT. It yields the protein CARENPGPGNTIYF.

The V call is TRBV10-1, the J call TRBJ2-1; D unresolved. From germline, CDR1 is WNHNN and CDR2 SYGVQD (reference sequence). Trimming cost V 4 bases and J 5 bases, with 6 bases left between them. CDR3 length: 12 residues. The CDR3 spells CASSVWHNEQFF. CDR3 nucleotides: TGCGCCAGCAGTGTTTGGCACAATGAGCAGTTCTTC.

This clone was recorded a few times. V usage is TRBV7-2 and J usage is TRBJ2-2; 9 bases map to TRBD2. CDR1 is SGHTA, CDR2 FQGNSA, per germline. Unmatched junction bases numbered 7, after V lost 8 bases and J lost 6 bases. This CDR3 has 14 residues. The CDR3 region has the DNA TGTGCCAGCTGGGGGACTAGCAAGGCCGGGGAGCTGTTTTTT. It is translated as CASWGTSKAGELFF.

J is TRBJ2-3 and V is TRBV7-8; 8 bases line up with TRBD2. Unmatched junction bases numbered 9, after V lost 0 bases and J lost 4 bases. Germline assignment: CDR1 SGHVS and CDR2 FQNEAQ. The CDR3 spans 17 residues. The CDR3 sequence: CASSLAALAVGADTQYF. The CDR3 DNA follows: TGTGCCAGCAGCTTAGCTGCACTAGCGGTGGGGGCAGATACGCAGTATTTT.

As concerns this clone: Other DNA sequences from this sample encode an identical CDR3 as well. V usage is TRBV10-2 and J usage is TRBJ1-1; TRBD1 might be the D (5 bases). From germline, CDR1 is WSHSY and CDR2 SAAADI. The CDR3 extends over 14 amino acids. V gave up 0 bases and J gave up 1 base, with 6 bases separating them. CDR3 bases: TGCGCCAGCAGTGAGTCAGGGGAGAACACTGAAGCTTTCTTT. Amino acids: CASSESGENTEAFF.

This clone appeared once. The CDR3 nucleotides are TGCGCCAGCAGCTTGGAGGCACAGGTACTCAACGAGCAGTACTTC. It codes for CASSLEAQVLNEQYF. The gene calls are TRBV5-1 and TRBJ2-7; possible D gene TRBD1, 5 bases. Germline values: CDR1 SGHRS, CDR2 YFSETQ. This CDR3 has 15 residues. Deletions cut 0 bases from V and 5 bases from J, with 15 bases between.

This clone has just one count. The chain recombines TRBV7-2 with TRBJ2-1; 10 bases are a match to TRBD1. The germline gives CDR1 SGHTA, CDR2 FQGNSA. The CDR3 is 15 residues long. Unmatched junction bases numbered 8, after V lost 5 bases and J lost 7 bases. The DNA of the CDR3 is TGTGCCAGCAGCCCATGGGACAGGGGTAATAATGAGCAGTTCTTC. Its translation: CASSPWDRGNNEQFF.

The V call is TRBV10-2, the J call TRBJ2-7, with 8 bases that match TRBD2. The V gene end was trimmed by 3 bases and the J gene end by 0 bases; junction bases not matched to a gene: 1. The CDR3 covers 14 residues. The V gene's germline CDR1 is WSHSY and CDR2 SAAADI. The CDR3 bases are TGCGCCAGCAGTGACGGGGGGGCCTCCTACGAGCAGTACTTC. Residues: CASSDGGASYEQYF.

J is TRBJ1-1 and V is TRBV5-6, with 8 bases that match TRBD1. This CDR3 has 15 amino acids. The V segment lost 4 bases and the J segment 1 base; nucleotides outside the gene matches: 6. Germline assignment: CDR1 SGHDT and CDR2 YYEEEE. The CDR3 DNA follows: TGTGCCAGCAGCGGATCGGACAGGGCGAACACTGAAGCTTTCTTT. Translation gives CASSGSDRANTEAFF. The full variable domain, completed using reference TRBV5-6 and TRBJ1-1, is DAGVTQSPTHLIKTRGQQVTLRCSPKSGHDTVSWYQQALGQGPQFIFQYYEEEERQRGNFPDRFSGHQFPNYSSELNVNALLLGDSALYLCASSGSDRANTEAFFGQGTRLTVV.

This clone was seen a few times. V gene TRBV11-2 combines with J gene TRBJ2-7; unclear D gene. This CDR3 has 13 amino acids. Trimming stripped 1 base from V and 6 bases from J, with 10 bases between. The germline V gene encodes CDR1 SGHAT and CDR2 FQNNGV. CDR3 sequence (DNA): TGTGCCAGCAGCTTAGCTGGTAGGGCCGAGCAGTACTTC. Translated: CASSLAGRAEQYF.

The gene calls are TRBV6-1 and TRBJ2-2; unclear D gene. The CDR3 contains 12 residues. The V gene's germline CDR1 is MNHNS and CDR2 SASEGT. V was clipped by 7 bases and J by 2 bases, with 5 bases between them. CDR3 sequence: CASTKNTGELFF. The CDR3 DNA sequence: TGTGCCAGCACTAAAAACACCGGGGAGCTGTTTTTT.

A word on this clone: Other DNA sequences in the same sample also yield this CDR3. The chain couples TRBV2 to TRBJ2-7, with D possibly matching TRBD2 (5 bases). This CDR3 contains 13 residues. The germline V gene has CDR1 SNHLY and CDR2 FYNNEI. V lost 4 bases, J lost 2 bases, and 9 bases lay in between. CDR3 DNA sequence: TGTGCCAGCAGTGTGGGAGAGACCTACGAGCAGTACTTC. It encodes CASSVGETYEQYF.

The V gene is TRBV5-1, the J gene TRBJ2-2; TRBD2 is a possible D gene (6 bases). The CDR3 runs 16 residues. Looked up from germline, CDR1 is SGHRS and CDR2 is YFSETQ. Trimming pared 0 bases from V and 6 bases from J, leaving 15 bases between. The chain's CDR3 is CASSLGIGTFPGELFF. The CDR3 coding sequence is TGCGCCAGCAGCTTGGGTATAGGGACTTTCCCCGGGGAGCTGTTTTTT.

The rearrangement uses TRBV6-6 and TRBJ2-5; 7 bases align to TRBD1. Germline lookup yields CDR1 MNHNY and CDR2 SVGAGI (reference sequence). The CDR3 has 15 residues. V shed 8 bases and J 5 bases; nucleotides not matched to a gene: 14. CDR3 in DNA: TGTGCCAGCTCCGGAAGAGGGGGCGCCTGGGAGACCCAGTACTTC. It is translated as CASSGRGGAWETQYF.